The entry below gives a single TCR beta chain sequence along with its context. Antigen: not known. The CDR3 ends on some other residue instead of the conserved phenylalanine or tryptophan, so this is likely a read error. CDR3 length: 13 residues. In germline, CDR1 is SGHAT, CDR2 FQNNGV. Between roughly 17 and 31 mg of unsorted bulk tissue served as the source from which RNA and DNA were co-extracted. Patients had chronic HBV infection and were treatment-naive. The entry originates in a study of tumor-infiltrating lymphocytes in primary liver carcinoma. Overall study results and limits: Detection in all five tumor regions applied to only about 8-25% of top clones.

From roughly 0.45 ug total RNA, TCR beta cDNA was generated with a primer in the constant region. TCR beta libraries came from three nested multiplex PCR rounds using slightly modified ARM-PCR. Two initial PCR rounds of about 9 cycles each paired TRBV1-TRBV30 forward primers with a C-beta reverse primer. MiXCR was run by TCRdb on the multiplex PCR reads, yielding one entry per CDR3 protein. Here the sample spans 100,000 or so distinct CDR3 sequences, 69% being singletons. This chain joins TRBV11-2 and TRBJ1-6; D call uncertain. The source is a woman aged 60 to 75 with primary liver carcinoma and hepatitis B virus infection. Sequencing was done on a sample of liver tumor tissue from sampling region 5. Regarding subset: tumor region T5, tumor centre. The CDR3 nucleotides are TGTACCAGCAGCCTCCTTTTTGGTTCACCCCTCCACATT. Protein product: CTSSLLFGSPLHI.